This entry describes one T cell receptor (beta chain). The antigen is not known. This CDR3 has 15 residues. From germline, CDR1 is LGHNA and CDR2 YSLEER. V lost 1 base and J lost 3, with 12 bases in between. The data were obtained in a study of siplizumab effects on memory and regulatory T cells. Study observations and caveats: Both greater diversity than memory cells and a major contribution to the alloresponse seemed to characterize naive T cells. Most proliferating CD4+ or CD8+ clones, roughly 80-96%, had no naive or memory assignment. Tracing alloreactive clones into unstimulated subsets worked for only a minor fraction of them.

Sequencing was performed with immunoSEQ multiplex PCR; in TCRdb, only in-frame clones are kept and a portion is missing. Among approximately 56,000 clones listed, around 98% were seen once. This sequence was found in a human donor in good health. Sequences were obtained from naive CD8+ T cells sorted from blood. The V call is TRBV4-3, the J call TRBJ1-2; D may be TRBD1 (5 bases). The CDR3 sequence: CASSQGGPDDYGYTF. CDR3 sequence (DNA): TGCGCCAGCAGCCAAGGGGGACCCGATGACTATGGCTACACCTTC.